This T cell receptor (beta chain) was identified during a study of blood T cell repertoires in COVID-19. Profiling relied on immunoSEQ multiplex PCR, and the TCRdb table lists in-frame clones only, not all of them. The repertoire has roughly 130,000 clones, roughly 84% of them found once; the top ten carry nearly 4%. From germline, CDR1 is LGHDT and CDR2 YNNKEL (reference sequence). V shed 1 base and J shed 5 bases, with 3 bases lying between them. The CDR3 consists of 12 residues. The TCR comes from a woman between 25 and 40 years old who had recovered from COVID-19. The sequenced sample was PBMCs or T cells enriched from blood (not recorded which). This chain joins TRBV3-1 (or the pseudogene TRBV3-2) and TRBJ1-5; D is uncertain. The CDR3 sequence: CASSQGDQPQHF. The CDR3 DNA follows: TGTGCCAGCAGCCAAGGAGATCAGCCCCAGCATTTT.